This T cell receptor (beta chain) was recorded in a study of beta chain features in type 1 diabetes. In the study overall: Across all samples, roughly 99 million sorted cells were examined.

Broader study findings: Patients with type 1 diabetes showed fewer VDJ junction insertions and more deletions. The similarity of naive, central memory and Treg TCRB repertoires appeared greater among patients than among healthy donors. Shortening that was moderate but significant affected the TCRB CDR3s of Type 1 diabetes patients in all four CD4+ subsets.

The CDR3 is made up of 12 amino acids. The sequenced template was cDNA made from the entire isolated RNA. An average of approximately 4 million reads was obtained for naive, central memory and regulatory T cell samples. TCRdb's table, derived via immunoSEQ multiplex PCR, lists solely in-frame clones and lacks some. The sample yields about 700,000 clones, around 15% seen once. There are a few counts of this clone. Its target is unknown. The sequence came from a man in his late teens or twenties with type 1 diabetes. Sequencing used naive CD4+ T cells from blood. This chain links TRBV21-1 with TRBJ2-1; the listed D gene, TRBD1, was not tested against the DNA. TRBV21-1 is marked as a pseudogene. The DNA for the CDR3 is TGTGCCAGCAGCAGACTCAGGGATAAGCAGTTCTTC. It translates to CASSRLRDKQFF.